Listed below are T cell receptor beta chains from one sample, sequenced in a study of blood T cell repertoires in COVID-19. TCRdb keeps only in-frame clones here, not all; method: immunoSEQ multiplex PCR. The table includes 95,000 to 110,000 clones, under 90% detected once. The sample was peripheral blood. The receptor set was obtained from a human donor in a cohort sampled during active or convalescent COVID-19. Both conserved end residues are part of each CDR3. The D gene is left open where the match is weak. Some rows have no size entry. The others give once, few or many, or a class for an expanded clone.

CDR3nt,CDR3aa,j_gene,len,abundance,d_gene,v_gene
TGTGCCTGGAGAGTAGGATTGCGAGGGTACTCTAACTATGGCTACACCTTC,CAWRVGLRGYSNYGYTF,TRBJ1-2,17,.,.,TRBV30
TGTGCCAGCAGCTTACAGGGCCTCTATGGCTACACCTTC,CASSLQGLYGYTF,TRBJ1-2,13,.,.,TRBV5-4
TGTGCCAGTATTCCGCTGGACAGGGTGGAGTACAATGAGCAGTTCTTC,CASIPLDRVEYNEQFF,TRBJ2-1,16,.,TRBD1,TRBV19
TGTGCCAGTAGCCGACGCACAGGTGGGGCTAGGAATGAGCAGTTCTTC,CASSRRTGGARNEQFF,TRBJ2-1,16,.,.,TRBV19
TGTGCCAGCAGCCTCCGTCCGACTAGATCCGGGGAGCTGTTTTTT,CASSLRPTRSGELFF,TRBJ2-2,15,.,.,TRBV7-2
TGTGCCAGCAGCTTAGATATTCCAAGAGGGCTCTATGGCTACACCTTC,CASSLDIPRGLYGYTF,TRBJ1-2,16,.,.,TRBV5-5
TGTGCCAGCTCAGTGTTGGGACAGGGCTCCTACGAGCAGTACTTC,CASSVLGQGSYEQYF,TRBJ2-7,15,.,TRBD1,TRBV18
TGTGCCAGCAGTAGGGACAGGGCGAGCAATCAGCCCCAGCATTTT,CASSRDRASNQPQHF,TRBJ1-5,15,.,TRBD1,TRBV2
TGTGCCAGCTCACCACGGTGGACGGGAAGCTCTGGAAACACCATATATTTT,CASSPRWTGSSGNTIYF,TRBJ1-3,17,.,.,TRBV18
TGCGCCAGCAGCCAAGAGACGGTCAGCCGGGTTCAGTTCTTC,CASSQETVSRVQFF,TRBJ2-1,14,.,.,TRBV4-3
TGTGCCAGCAGTTACTCGGGCCTTACCGGGGAGCTGTTTTTT,CASSYSGLTGELFF,TRBJ2-2,14,.,.,TRBV6-6
TGTGCCAGCAGTTCCATGACATACTCCGCTAACTATGGCTACACCTTC,CASSSMTYSANYGYTF,TRBJ1-2,16,once,.,TRBV6-2/TRBV6-3
TGTGCCAGCAGCTCCCTCGAGACAGGGGGTGGGTATGGCTACACCTTC,CASSSLETGGGYGYTF,TRBJ1-2,16,few,TRBD1,TRBV13
TGTGCCAGCAGTGAAGCGCGGCAGGGATCCTACGAGCAGTACTTC,CASSEARQGSYEQYF,TRBJ2-7,15,.,.,TRBV2
TGTGCCAGCAGCGTGTTAGAGAACCCCGGGGACACCATATATTTT,CASSVLENPGDTIYF,TRBJ1-3,15,.,.,TRBV9
TGTGCCAGCAGTCCCGGACTCTTCGGCTACACCTTC,CASSPGLFGYTF,TRBJ1-2,12,.,.,TRBV6-5
TGCGCCAGCAGCCAACGGGATATGGACTATGGCTACACCTTC,CASSQRDMDYGYTF,TRBJ1-2,14,.,.,TRBV4-1
TGTGCCAGCAGCTTAGCGAGGGAGACTGAAGCTTTCTTT,CASSLARETEAFF,TRBJ1-1,13,once,.,TRBV11-3
TGTGCCAGCAGCCGAGAACACGGCCCGGGGGGCTACACCTTC,CASSREHGPGGYTF,TRBJ1-2,14,once,.,TRBV6-5
TGTGCCATCAGTGCGAGGGAGGGGAACACTGAAGCTTTCTTT,CAISAREGNTEAFF,TRBJ1-1,14,.,.,TRBV10-3
TGTGCCAGCAGCCTAAATGGCGGGGTGATCTCAGATACGCAGTATTTT,CASSLNGGVISDTQYF,TRBJ2-3,16,.,.,TRBV7-3
TGTGCCAGCAGACTCACGCTTAGCCCCACAGATACGCAGTATTTT,CASRLTLSPTDTQYF,TRBJ2-3,15,.,.,TRBV7-3
TGTGCCAGCAGCTTACCCGTCCCCGGGGGGGCACAAGAGACCCAGTACTTC,CASSLPVPGGAQETQYF,TRBJ2-5,17,.,TRBD2,TRBV7-3
TGTGCCACCGAGCGGGGGAGCACAGATACGCAGTATTTT,CATERGSTDTQYF,TRBJ2-3,13,.,TRBD2,TRBV2
TGTGCCAGCAGTGGAAGTAGACAGAACCAAGAGACCCAGTACTTC,CASSGSRQNQETQYF,TRBJ2-5,15,once,.,TRBV2
TGTGCCAGCAGCTTAGTGGGACAGAATTACAGATACGAGCAGTACTTC,CASSLVGQNYRYEQYF,TRBJ2-7,16,.,TRBD1,TRBV7-9
TGTGCCAGCAGGGTGACTCACACTGAAGCTTTCTTT,CASRVTHTEAFF,TRBJ1-1,12,.,.,TRBV12-3/TRBV12-4
TGTGCCAGCAGCACCACAGGGCGCACTGAAGCTTTCTTT,CASSTTGRTEAFF,TRBJ1-1,13,.,.,TRBV6-2/TRBV6-3
TGTGCCAGCAGCTACAGGGGAACACAAGATACGCAGTATTTT,CASSYRGTQDTQYF,TRBJ2-3,14,.,TRBD1,TRBV9
TGTGCCACCAGTGACTCGGGACTAGCGGGGGGCCGAGAGACCCAGTACTTC,CATSDSGLAGGRETQYF,TRBJ2-5,17,.,TRBD2,TRBV24-1
TGTGCCAGCAGCTTTGGACAGGGGGGAATGAACACTGAAGCTTTCTTT,CASSFGQGGMNTEAFF,TRBJ1-1,16,.,TRBD1,TRBV7-6
TGTGCCAGTACCCCGTTGGCAGGGTCGGGCTACACCTTC,CASTPLAGSGYTF,TRBJ1-2,13,few,.,TRBV19
TGCGCCAGCAGTCAAACTGGGGACTGTGGACAGCCCCAGCATTTT,CASSQTGDCGQPQHF,TRBJ1-5,15,.,.,TRBV23-1
TGTGCCAGCAGCAGGACAGGGGAAAAGGACGAGCAGTACTTC,CASSRTGEKDEQYF,TRBJ2-7,14,.,TRBD1,TRBV11-3
TGTGCCAGCAGTGAAGGCCAGCGTAATCAGCCCCAGCATTTT,CASSEGQRNQPQHF,TRBJ1-5,14,.,.,TRBV2
TGTGCCAGCAGCTGGCGGGGGGCTTTCGGGGAGCTGTTTTTT,CASSWRGAFGELFF,TRBJ2-2,14,.,TRBD2,TRBV11-2
TGTGCTAGCAGCCCCGGCACGGAGGCGAACACCGGGGAGCTGTTTTTT,CASSPGTEANTGELFF,TRBJ2-2,16,.,.,TRBV7-7
TGCGCCAGCAGCTTGGTGGGCTTCCCGAGCTCTGGGGCCAACGTCCTGACTTTC,CASSLVGFPSSGANVLTF,TRBJ2-6,18,.,.,TRBV5-1
TGTGCCAGTAGTATAGGAGTGGGGAGCCGCCTTTATCACTCTGGAAACACCATATATTTT,CASSIGVGSRLYHSGNTIYF,TRBJ1-3,20,.,.,TRBV19
TGTGCCAGCAGTCCCGGGAGAGTAGGGTATGGCTACACCTTC,CASSPGRVGYGYTF,TRBJ1-2,14,once,.,TRBV27
TGTGCCAGCAGTGGCAATCCTGGGGAGCAATTCTTC,CASSGNPGEQFF,TRBJ2-1,12,.,.,TRBV25-1
.,CASSPGVGQGSHYGYTF,TRBJ1-2,17,.,.,TRBV5-6
TGTGCCAGCAGCCCCGGGGTGAGGAGTCGCACCGGGGAGCTGTTTTTT,CASSPGVRSRTGELFF,TRBJ2-2,16,.,.,TRBV7-2
TGTGCCAGTAGTATAGATCCCCCTGGCAGGGCCTATGGCTACACCTTC,CASSIDPPGRAYGYTF,TRBJ1-2,16,.,.,TRBV19
TGCGCCAGCGGGAGGAACACCGGGGAGCTGTTTTTT,CASGRNTGELFF,TRBJ2-2,12,.,.,TRBV10-1
TGTGCCACCAGCAGAGATGCCCAAGGACTAGCGGGGGCCTATGAGCAGTTCTTC,CATSRDAQGLAGAYEQFF,TRBJ2-1,18,.,TRBD2,TRBV15
TGTGCCAGCAGCTCACGGACAGGGCAAGAGACCCAGTACTTC,CASSSRTGQETQYF,TRBJ2-5,14,.,TRBD1,TRBV5-5
TGCGCCAGCAGCCAAGTCTTGGGGGGCTCCTACAATGAGCAGTTCTTC,CASSQVLGGSYNEQFF,TRBJ2-1,16,few,.,TRBV4-1
TGTGCCAGTGGACAGGACGTTGAAGCTGAAGCTTTCTTT,CASGQDVEAEAFF,TRBJ1-1,13,.,TRBD1,TRBV19
TGTGCCAGCAGGGCGGGACAGGGGAGACAGCCCCAGCATTTT,CASRAGQGRQPQHF,TRBJ1-5,14,.,TRBD1,TRBV6-5
TGTGCCACCAGTGAGGGGACAGGGGGCCTCCTAAGGCCCCAGCATTTT,CATSEGTGGLLRPQHF,TRBJ1-5,16,.,TRBD1,TRBV24-1
TGTGCCAGCAGTTACTCGAGGCTTCAAGAAGCTTTCTTT,CASSYSRLQEAFF,TRBJ1-1,13,.,.,TRBV6-5
TGTGCCAGTAGTACGGACAGAGGAAACACCATATATTTT,CASSTDRGNTIYF,TRBJ1-3,13,.,.,TRBV19
TGTGCCAGCAGTTACTCGACAAATCAGCCCCAGCATTTT,CASSYSTNQPQHF,TRBJ1-5,13,.,.,TRBV6-6
TGTGCCAGCAGCTTGCAGATATATAATTCACCCCTCCACTTT,CASSLQIYNSPLHF,TRBJ1-6,14,.,.,TRBV5-6
TGTGCCAGCAGCTCCAACAGGGCTTCCGAAAAACTGTTTTTT,CASSSNRASEKLFF,TRBJ1-4,14,.,.,TRBV5-4
TGTGCCAGCTCACTCACCAAGGGACTGGGTAAAGAGACCCAGTACTTC,CASSLTKGLGKETQYF,TRBJ2-5,16,.,.,TRBV18
TGTGCCAGCTCAGAGGACCAGGGAGGATATGGCTACACCTTC,CASSEDQGGYGYTF,TRBJ1-2,14,.,.,TRBV18
TGTGCCACCGGACGGGAGCTTTCTGGGGCCAACGTCCTGACTTTC,CATGRELSGANVLTF,TRBJ2-6,15,.,.,TRBV19